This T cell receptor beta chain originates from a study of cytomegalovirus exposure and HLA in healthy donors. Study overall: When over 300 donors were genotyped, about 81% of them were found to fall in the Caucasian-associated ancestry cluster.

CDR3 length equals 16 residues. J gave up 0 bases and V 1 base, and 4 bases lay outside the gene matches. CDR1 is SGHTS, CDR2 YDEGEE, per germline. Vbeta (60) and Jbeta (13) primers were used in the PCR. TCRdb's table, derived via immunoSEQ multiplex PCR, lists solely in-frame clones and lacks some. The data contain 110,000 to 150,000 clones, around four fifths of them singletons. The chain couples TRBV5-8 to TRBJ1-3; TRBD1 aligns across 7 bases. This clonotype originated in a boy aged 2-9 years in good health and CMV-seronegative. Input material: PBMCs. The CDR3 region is CASSLLRDSSGNTIYF. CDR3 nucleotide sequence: TGTGCCAGCAGCTTGCTACGGGACAGCTCTGGAAACACCATATATTTT.